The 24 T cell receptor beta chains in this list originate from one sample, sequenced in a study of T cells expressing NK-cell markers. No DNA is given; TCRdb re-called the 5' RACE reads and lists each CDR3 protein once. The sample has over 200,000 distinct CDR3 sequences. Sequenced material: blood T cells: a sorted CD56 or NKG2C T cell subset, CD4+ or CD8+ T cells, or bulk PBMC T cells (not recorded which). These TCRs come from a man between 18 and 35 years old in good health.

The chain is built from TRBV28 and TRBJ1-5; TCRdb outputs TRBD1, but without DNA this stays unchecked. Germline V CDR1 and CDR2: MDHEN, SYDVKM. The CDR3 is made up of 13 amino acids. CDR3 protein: CASSPSVTQPQHF.

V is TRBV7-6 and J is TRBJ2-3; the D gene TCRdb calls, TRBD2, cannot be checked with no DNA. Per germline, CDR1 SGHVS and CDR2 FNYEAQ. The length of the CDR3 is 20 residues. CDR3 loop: CASSPKVPGLAGERTDTQYF.

CDR3 residues: CSAVTAGQYGELFF. V and J are TRBV20-1 and TRBJ2-2; TCRdb proposes TRBD1, but this gene call is untestable without DNA. The germline gives CDR1 DFQATT, CDR2 SNEGSKA (reference sequence). The CDR3 consists of 14 residues.

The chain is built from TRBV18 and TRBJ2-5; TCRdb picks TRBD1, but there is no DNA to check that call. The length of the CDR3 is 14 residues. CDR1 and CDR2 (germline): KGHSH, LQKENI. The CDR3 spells CASSQLYRGETQYF. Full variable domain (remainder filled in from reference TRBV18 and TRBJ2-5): NAGVMQNPRHLVRRRGQEARLRCSPMKGHSHVYWYRQLPEEGLKFMVYLQKENIIDESGMPKERFSAEFPKEGPSILRIQQVVRGDSAAYFCASSQLYRGETQYFGPGTRLLVL.

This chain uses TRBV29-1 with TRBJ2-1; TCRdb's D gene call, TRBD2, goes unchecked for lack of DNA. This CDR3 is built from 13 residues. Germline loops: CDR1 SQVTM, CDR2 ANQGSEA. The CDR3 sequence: CSVGLSGRNEQFF.

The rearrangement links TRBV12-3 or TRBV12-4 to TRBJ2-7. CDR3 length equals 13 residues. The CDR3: CASSRRSYYEQYF.

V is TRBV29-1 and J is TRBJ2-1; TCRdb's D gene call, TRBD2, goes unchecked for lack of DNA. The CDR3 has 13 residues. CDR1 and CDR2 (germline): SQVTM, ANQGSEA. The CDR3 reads CSGGFAGDLGQFF.

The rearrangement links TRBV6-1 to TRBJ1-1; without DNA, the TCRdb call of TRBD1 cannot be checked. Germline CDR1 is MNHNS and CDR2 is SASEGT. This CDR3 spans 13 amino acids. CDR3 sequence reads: CASGANLNTEAFF.

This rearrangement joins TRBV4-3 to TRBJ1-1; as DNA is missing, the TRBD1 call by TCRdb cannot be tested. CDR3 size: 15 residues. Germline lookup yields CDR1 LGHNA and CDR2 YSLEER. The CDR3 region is CASSQEGSRGTEAFF.

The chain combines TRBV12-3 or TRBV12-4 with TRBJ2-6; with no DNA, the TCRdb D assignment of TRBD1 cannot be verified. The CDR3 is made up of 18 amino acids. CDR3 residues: CASSFGGLGSSGANVLTF.

This chain's CDR3 is CASSLAGFRPTNTEAFF. The chain employs TRBV11-3 and TRBJ1-1. This CDR3 contains 17 residues. Germline CDR1 SGHNT, CDR2 YENEEA.

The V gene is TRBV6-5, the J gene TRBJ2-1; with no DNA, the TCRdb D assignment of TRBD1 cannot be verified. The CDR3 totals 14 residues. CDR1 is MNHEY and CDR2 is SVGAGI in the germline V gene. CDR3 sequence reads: CASSSPTGGSEQFF.

The CDR3 here is CSARAPLAGVGETQYF. The chain employs TRBV20-1 and TRBJ2-5; without DNA, the TCRdb call of TRBD2 cannot be checked. The CDR3 runs 16 residues. Looked up from germline, CDR1 is DFQATT and CDR2 is SNEGSKA (reference sequence).

The CDR3 loop is CASSLTGRGSYEQYF. The gene calls are TRBV6-1 and TRBJ2-7; with no DNA, the TCRdb D assignment of TRBD1 cannot be verified. Germline lookup yields CDR1 MNHNS and CDR2 SASEGT. The CDR3 sequence is 15 residues long.

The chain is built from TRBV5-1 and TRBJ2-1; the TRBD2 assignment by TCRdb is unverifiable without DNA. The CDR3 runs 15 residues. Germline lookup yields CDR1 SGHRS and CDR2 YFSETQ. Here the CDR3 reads CASIGAGGQDNEQFF.

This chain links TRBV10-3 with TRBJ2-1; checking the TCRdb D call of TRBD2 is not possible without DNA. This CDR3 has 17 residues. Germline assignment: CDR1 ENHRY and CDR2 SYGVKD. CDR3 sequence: CAISGSLLAGSYNEQFF.

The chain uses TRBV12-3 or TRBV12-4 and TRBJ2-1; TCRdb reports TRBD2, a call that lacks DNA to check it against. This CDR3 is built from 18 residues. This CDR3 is CASRGGLAGGGGLDEQFF.

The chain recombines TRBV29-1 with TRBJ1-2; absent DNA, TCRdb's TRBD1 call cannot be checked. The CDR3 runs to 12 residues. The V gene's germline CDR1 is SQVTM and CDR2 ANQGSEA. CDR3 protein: CSVEDRGFGYTF.

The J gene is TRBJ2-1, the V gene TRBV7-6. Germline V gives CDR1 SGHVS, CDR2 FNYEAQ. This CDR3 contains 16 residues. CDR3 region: CASSLTKGSSYNEQFF. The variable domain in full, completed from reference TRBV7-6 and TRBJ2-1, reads GAGVSQSPRYKVTKRGQDVALRCDPISGHVSLYWYRQALGQGPEFLTYFNYEAQQDKSGLPNDRFSAERPEGSISTLTIQRTEQRDSAMYRCASSLTKGSSYNEQFFGPGTRLTVL.

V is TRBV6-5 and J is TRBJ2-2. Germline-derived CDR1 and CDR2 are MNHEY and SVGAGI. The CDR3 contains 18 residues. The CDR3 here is CASSYSRDPKYDTGELFF.

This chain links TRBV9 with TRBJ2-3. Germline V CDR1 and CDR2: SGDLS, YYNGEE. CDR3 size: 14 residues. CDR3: CASSLQSYTDTQYF.

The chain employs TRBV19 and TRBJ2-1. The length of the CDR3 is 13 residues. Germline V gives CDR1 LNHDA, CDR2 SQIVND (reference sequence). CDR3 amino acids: CASSILLANEQFF.

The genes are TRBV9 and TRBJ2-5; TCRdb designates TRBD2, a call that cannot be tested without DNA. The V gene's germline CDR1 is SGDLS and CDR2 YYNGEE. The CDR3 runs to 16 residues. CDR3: CASSVAGGGVQETQYF. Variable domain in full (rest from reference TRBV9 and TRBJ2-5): DSGVTQTPKHLITATGQRVTLRCSPRSGDLSVYWYQQSLDQGLQFLIQYYNGEERAKGNILERFSAQQFPDLHSELNLSSLELGDSALYFCASSVAGGGVQETQYFGPGTRLLVL.

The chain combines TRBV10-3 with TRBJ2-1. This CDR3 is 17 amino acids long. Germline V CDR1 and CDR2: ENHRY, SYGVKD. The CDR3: CAISDSVLSNLNNEQFF.